Shown below are 9 T cell receptor beta chains from a single sample sequenced in a study of shared T cell receptors in the human thymus. The method was immunoSEQ multiplex PCR; TCRdb's version includes in-frame clones alone and lacks a portion of them. The table records approximately 760,000 clones, 70% to 90% of them present only once. The same sample was also studied in work on human thymus T cells.

The sequencing sample was made of thymocytes. These receptors were taken from a girl under three years old with a congenital heart defect.

This sequence joins TRBV5-1 and TRBJ2-5, with 12 bases aligning to TRBD2. CDR1 SGHRS and CDR2 YFSETQ come from the germline V gene. Unmatched junction bases numbered 2, after V lost 3 bases and J lost 5 bases. The CDR3 is 14 amino acids. CDR3 DNA sequence: TGCGCCAGCAGCTCCGGGACTAGCGGGGAGACCCAGTACTTC. Translating gives CASSSGTSGETQYF.

This clone was detected once. Here the CDR3 reads CASSSRDNRTGELFF. CDR3 DNA: TGTGCCAGCAGTTCCCGGGACAACCGGACCGGGGAGCTGTTTTTT. This chain joins TRBV28 and TRBJ2-2; possibly TRBD1 for D (6 bases). This CDR3 is 15 amino acids long. With 4 bases removed from V and 5 bases from J, the gap between germline ends came to 14 bases. Germline V gene sequence: CDR1 MDHEN, CDR2 SYDVKM.

This chain links TRBV28 with TRBJ1-3, with D perhaps TRBD1 (6 bases). The CDR3 sequence is 16 residues long. Germline V gene lookup returns CDR1 MDHEN and CDR2 SYDVKM. Trimming shortened V by 6 bases and J by 0 bases, and 15 bases separated the two germline ends. As DNA, the CDR3 is TGTGCCAGCAGCCAGTACAGGGCACCCTCTGGAAACACCATATATTTT. Its translation: CASSQYRAPSGNTIYF.

V and J are TRBV6-5 and TRBJ2-2, with no clear D. V was cut by 2 bases and J by 0 bases, with 7 bases left in between. Looked up from germline, CDR1 is MNHEY and CDR2 is SVGAGI. The CDR3 totals 15 residues. DNA of the CDR3: TGTGCCAGCAGTTACGGGCCCACGAACACCGGGGAGCTGTTTTTT. Its translation is CASSYGPTNTGELFF.

The V gene is TRBV5-6, the J gene TRBJ1-2; D unresolved. The length of the CDR3 is 13 residues. Germline CDR1 is SGHDT and CDR2 is YYEEEE. V lost 1 base to trimming and J lost 6 bases, with 10 bases between them. The CDR3 sequence is CASSLPRAHGYTF. The CDR3 DNA reads TGTGCCAGCAGCTTGCCGCGGGCCCATGGCTACACCTTC.

The chain combines TRBV5-4 with TRBJ1-2; 7 bases are a match to TRBD1. V was clipped by 4 bases and J by 3 bases; unmatched bases: 12. Germline CDR1 reads SGHNT; CDR2 reads YYREEE (reference sequence). This CDR3 region has 16 residues. The CDR3 loop reads CASSRGGGAKHYGYTF. The DNA of the CDR3 is TGTGCCAGCAGCCGAGGGGGCGGGGCGAAACACTATGGCTACACCTTC.

The chain carries TRBV2 and TRBJ2-1; 9 bases match TRBD1. Trimming took 6 bases from V and 4 from J; bases not matched to a gene: 10. The germline V gene has CDR1 SNHLY and CDR2 FYNNEI. The CDR3 runs 16 residues. The CDR3 sequence: CASRARDRVRYNEQFF. CDR3 in DNA: TGTGCCAGCAGAGCCCGGGACAGGGTTCGGTACAATGAGCAGTTCTTC.

The V call is TRBV11-2, the J call TRBJ1-2; D is unresolved. CDR1 and CDR2 (germline): SGHAT, FQNNGV. The CDR3 extends over 13 amino acids. Trimming removed 5 bases at V and 2 bases at J, with 9 bases between. CDR3 protein: CASSRSRNYGYTF. CDR3 in DNA: TGTGCCAGCAGCCGAAGTAGAAACTATGGCTACACCTTC.

The chain uses TRBV2 and TRBJ2-3; 7 nucleotides line up with TRBD1. The CDR3 covers 19 residues. Germline V gene data show CDR1 as SNHLY and CDR2 as FYNNEI. J lost 3 bases, V lost 0 bases, and 15 bases had no gene match. As DNA, the CDR3 is TGTGCCAGCAGTGAAGCTCGGGTTGAGGGGACAGCACGAACAGATACGCAGTATTTT. It translates to CASSEARVEGTARTDTQYF.